The T cell receptor beta chain under discussion was sequenced for a study of cytomegalovirus exposure and HLA in healthy donors. In the study overall: Of the donors genotyped, about 390 in all, 65% to 90% fell in the Caucasian-associated ancestry cluster.

In germline, CDR1 is SQVTM, CDR2 ANQGSEA. The V segment lost 4 bases and the J segment 7 bases; nucleotides outside the gene matches: 5. The CDR3 has 12 residues. PCR was performed using 60 Vbeta and 13 Jbeta primers. Produced via immunoSEQ multiplex PCR; TCRdb's table is partial and in-frame only. The sample carries fewer than 200,000 clones, about three quarters recorded once. This sequence was found in a woman in her twenties or thirties in good health and CMV-seronegative. V gene TRBV29-1 combines with J gene TRBJ2-3; 7 bases are a match to TRBD2. The sequencing sample was made of PBMCs. The CDR3 loop is CSVGREANTQYF. CDR3 coding DNA: TGCAGCGTTGGACGGGAGGCGAATACGCAGTATTTT.